This TCR beta chain originates from a study of cytomegalovirus exposure and HLA in healthy donors. Overall study results and limits: The majority of CMV-associated TCR beta chains were reported as apparently HLA-restricted in a later analysis.

Despite likely unrecorded immune exposures, the donors were nominally healthy at the time of sampling. The CDR3 extends over 18 amino acids. V was pared by 1 base and J by 0 bases, with 16 bases between. Per the germline V gene, CDR1 is SGHVS and CDR2 is FNYEAQ. As to this clone: The antigen is not known.

The PCR ran on 60 Vbeta and 13 Jbeta primers. Sequencing used immunoSEQ multiplex PCR; TCRdb keeps in-frame clones, though not all of them. The sample lists about 170,000 clones, around 80% occurring once. The material sequenced was PBMCs. V and J are TRBV7-6 and TRBJ1-3; TRBD1 might be the D (5 bases). The source of this sequence is a woman aged 50 to 60 in good health and CMV-seronegative. In DNA form, the CDR3 reads TGTGCCAGCAGCTTAGAGCCTACAGACAGCGCCTCTGGAAACACCATATATTTT. Protein: CASSLEPTDSASGNTIYF.